This TCR beta chain is from a study of cytomegalovirus exposure and HLA in healthy donors. The PCR used 60 Vbeta and 13 Jbeta primers. Sequencing used immunoSEQ multiplex PCR; TCRdb keeps in-frame clones, though not all of them. Counted here are 190,000 or so clones, 82% occurring once; the ten biggest clones make up over 5%. The CDR3 spans 15 residues. The V gene's germline CDR1 is MNHNY and CDR2 SVGAGI (reference sequence). The trim removed 4 bases at V and 1 base at J, leaving 4 bases unmatched. Notes on this clone: Its antigen is unknown.

Whole-study results and caveats: Usually a TCR sequence was rare, but some public TCRs were found in many donors. In all likelihood, a cluster of highly shared sequence variants was a sequencing artifact.

The V and J genes are TRBV6-6 and TRBJ2-5; 9 nucleotides line up with TRBD2. This TCR was sampled from a woman in her forties or fifties in good health and CMV-seropositive. The sequenced sample consisted of PBMCs. CDR3 sequence reads: CASSLLAGSQETQYF. The CDR3 DNA is TGTGCCAGCAGTTTACTAGCGGGCTCCCAAGAGACCCAGTACTTC.